This TCR beta chain was recorded in a study of glioma-infiltrating T cells after dendritic cell vaccination. None of the glioblastoma patients had an isocitrate dehydrogenase mutation. With 0 bases clipped from V and 7 bases from J, the junction kept 20 bases outside the gene matches. CDR1 is SGHKS and CDR2 is YYEKEE in the germline V gene (reference sequence). The CDR3 is 20 amino acids. Sequenced by immunoSEQ multiplex PCR; TCRdb stores in-frame clones only, minus some. This sample yields around 97,000 clones, of which roughly 79% are seen a single time; about an eighth belongs to the top ten. The receptor comes from a human donor with glioblastoma. Sequencing used blood, obtained before dendritic cell vaccination. The V call is TRBV5-5, the J call TRBJ2-1; 9 nucleotides match TRBD2. CDR3 sequence: CASSLALTSGRTPVSNEQFF. DNA of the CDR3: TGTGCCAGCAGCTTGGCCCTAACTAGCGGGCGGACCCCCGTCTCGAATGAGCAGTTCTTC. The full variable domain, completed using reference TRBV5-5 and TRBJ2-1, is DAGVTQSPTHLIKTRGQQVTLRCSPISGHKSVSWYQQVLGQGPQFIFQYYEKEERGRGNFPDRFSARQFPNYSSELNVNALLLGDSALYLCASSLALTSGRTPVSNEQFFGPGTRLTVL.